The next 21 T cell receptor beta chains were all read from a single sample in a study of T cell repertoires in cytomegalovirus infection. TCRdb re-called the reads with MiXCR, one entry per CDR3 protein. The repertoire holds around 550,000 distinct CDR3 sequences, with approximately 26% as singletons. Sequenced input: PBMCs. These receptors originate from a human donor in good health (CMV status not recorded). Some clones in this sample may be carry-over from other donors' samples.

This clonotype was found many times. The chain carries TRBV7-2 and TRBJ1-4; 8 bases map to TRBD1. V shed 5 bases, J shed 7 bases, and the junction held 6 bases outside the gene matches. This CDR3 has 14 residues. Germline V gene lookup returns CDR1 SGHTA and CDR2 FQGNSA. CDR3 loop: CASSTRQGTEKLFF. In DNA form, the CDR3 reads TGTGCCAGCAGCACGCGACAGGGGACTGAAAAACTGTTTTTT.

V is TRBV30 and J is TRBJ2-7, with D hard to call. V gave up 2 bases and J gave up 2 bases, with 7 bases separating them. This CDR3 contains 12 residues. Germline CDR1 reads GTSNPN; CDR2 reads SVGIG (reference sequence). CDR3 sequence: CAWSKGAYEQYF. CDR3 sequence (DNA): TGTGCCTGGAGTAAGGGTGCCTACGAGCAGTACTTC.

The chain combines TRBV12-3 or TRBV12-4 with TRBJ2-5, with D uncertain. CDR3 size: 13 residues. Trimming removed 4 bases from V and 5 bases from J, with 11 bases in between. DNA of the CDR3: TGTGCCAGCAGTTGGCGGTCGGCGGAGACCCAGTACTTC. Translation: CASSWRSAETQYF.

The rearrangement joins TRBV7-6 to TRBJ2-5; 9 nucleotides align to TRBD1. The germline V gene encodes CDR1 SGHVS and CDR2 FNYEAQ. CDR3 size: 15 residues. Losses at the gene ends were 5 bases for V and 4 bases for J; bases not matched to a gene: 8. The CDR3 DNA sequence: TGTGCCAGCAGCAGTAACAGGGGGCGCGGAGAGACCCAGTACTTC. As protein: CASSSNRGRGETQYF. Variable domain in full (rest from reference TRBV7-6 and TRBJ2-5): GAGVSQSPRYKVTKRGQDVALRCDPISGHVSLYWYRQALGQGPEFLTYFNYEAQQDKSGLPNDRFSAERPEGSISTLTIQRTEQRDSAMYRCASSSNRGRGETQYFGPGTRLLVL.

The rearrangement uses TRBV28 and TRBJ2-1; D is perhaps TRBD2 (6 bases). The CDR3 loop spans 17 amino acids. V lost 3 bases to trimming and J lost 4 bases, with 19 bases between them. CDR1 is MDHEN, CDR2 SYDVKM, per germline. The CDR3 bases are TGTGCCAGCAGTTTTCGGAGACCTAGCGACCATTACAATGAGCAGTTCTTC. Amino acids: CASSFRRPSDHYNEQFF.

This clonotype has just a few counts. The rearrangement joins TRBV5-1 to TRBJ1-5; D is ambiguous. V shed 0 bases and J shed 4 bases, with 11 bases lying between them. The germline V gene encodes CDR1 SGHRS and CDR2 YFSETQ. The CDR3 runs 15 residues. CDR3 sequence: CASSLAAGRNQPQHF. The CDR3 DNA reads TGCGCCAGCAGCTTGGCGGCAGGAAGAAATCAGCCCCAGCATTTT. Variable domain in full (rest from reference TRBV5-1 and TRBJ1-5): KAGVTQTPRYLIKTRGQQVTLSCSPISGHRSVSWYQQTPGQGLQFLFEYFSETQRNKGNFPGRFSGRQFSNSRSEMNVSTLELGDSALYLCASSLAAGRNQPQHFGDGTRLSIL.

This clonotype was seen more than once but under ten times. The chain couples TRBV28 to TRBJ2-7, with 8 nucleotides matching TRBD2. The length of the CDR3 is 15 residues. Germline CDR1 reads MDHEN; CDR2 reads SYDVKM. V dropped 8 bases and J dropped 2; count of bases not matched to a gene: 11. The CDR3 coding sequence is TGTGCCAGCCTCGATGGGACTAGAGCCGCCTACGAGCAGTACTTC. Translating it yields CASLDGTRAAYEQYF.

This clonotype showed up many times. The CDR3 spells CASSRTSGSPDTQYF. The CDR3 bases are TGTGCCAGCAGCAGGACTAGCGGGAGCCCAGATACGCAGTATTTT. J is TRBJ2-3 and V is TRBV7-2; 13 bases agree with TRBD2. The CDR3 sequence is 15 residues long. Trimming at V came to 5 bases and at J to 4 bases, leaving 3 bases not matched to a gene. Germline V lookup: CDR1 SGHTA, CDR2 FQGNSA.

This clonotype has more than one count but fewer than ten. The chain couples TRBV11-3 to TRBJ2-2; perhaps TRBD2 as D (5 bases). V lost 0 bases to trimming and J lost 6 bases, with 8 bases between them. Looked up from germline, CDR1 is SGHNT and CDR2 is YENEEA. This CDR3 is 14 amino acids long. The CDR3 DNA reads TGTGCCAGCAGCTTAGATCCGGGGTCCGGGGAGCTGTTTTTT. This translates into CASSLDPGSGELFF.

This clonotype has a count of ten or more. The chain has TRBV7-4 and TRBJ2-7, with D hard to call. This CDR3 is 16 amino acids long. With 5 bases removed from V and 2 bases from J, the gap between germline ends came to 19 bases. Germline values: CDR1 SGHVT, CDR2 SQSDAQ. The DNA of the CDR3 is TGTGCCAGCAGCCGTCCTCGGAACGGCCAGACCTACGAGCAGTACGTC. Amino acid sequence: CASSRPRNGQTYEQYV.

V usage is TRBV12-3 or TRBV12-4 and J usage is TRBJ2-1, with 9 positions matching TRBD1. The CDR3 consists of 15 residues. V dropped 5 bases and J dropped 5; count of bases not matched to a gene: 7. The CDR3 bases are TGTGCCAGCAGTCCACAGGGGGCGGCCCACAATGAGCAGTTCTTC. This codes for CASSPQGAAHNEQFF.

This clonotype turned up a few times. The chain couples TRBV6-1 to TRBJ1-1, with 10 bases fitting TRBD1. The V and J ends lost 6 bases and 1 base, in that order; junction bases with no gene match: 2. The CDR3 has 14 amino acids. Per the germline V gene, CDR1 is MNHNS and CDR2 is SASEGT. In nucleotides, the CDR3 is TGTGCCAGCAGGAGGGACAGGGGGAACACTGAAGCTTTCTTT. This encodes CASRRDRGNTEAFF.

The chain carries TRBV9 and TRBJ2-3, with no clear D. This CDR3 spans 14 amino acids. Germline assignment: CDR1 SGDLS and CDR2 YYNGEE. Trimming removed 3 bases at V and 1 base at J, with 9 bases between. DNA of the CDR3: TGTGCCAGCAGCGAACAAGTGGGCACAGATACGCAGTATTTT. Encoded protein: CASSEQVGTDTQYF.

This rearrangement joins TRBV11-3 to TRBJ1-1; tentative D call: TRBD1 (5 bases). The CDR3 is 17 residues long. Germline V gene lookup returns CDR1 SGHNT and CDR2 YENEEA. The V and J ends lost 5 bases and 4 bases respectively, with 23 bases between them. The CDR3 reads CASSDYSTVTESTEAFF. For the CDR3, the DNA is TGTGCCAGCAGCGATTACTCGACAGTGACTGAGAGCACTGAAGCTTTCTTT.

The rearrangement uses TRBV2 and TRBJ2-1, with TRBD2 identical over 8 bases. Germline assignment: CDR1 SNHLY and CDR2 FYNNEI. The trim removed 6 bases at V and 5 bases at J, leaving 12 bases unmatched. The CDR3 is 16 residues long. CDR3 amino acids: CASRALAGPLNNEQFF. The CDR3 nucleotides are TGTGCCAGCAGAGCCCTAGCGGGTCCATTAAACAATGAGCAGTTCTTC.

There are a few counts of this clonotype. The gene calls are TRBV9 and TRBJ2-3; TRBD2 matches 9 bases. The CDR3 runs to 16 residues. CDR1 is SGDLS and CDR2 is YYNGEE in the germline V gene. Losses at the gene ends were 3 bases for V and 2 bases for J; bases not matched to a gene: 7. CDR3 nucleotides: TGTGCCAGCAGCGCAAGCGGGAGGCCCTCCACAGATACGCAGTATTTT. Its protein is CASSASGRPSTDTQYF.

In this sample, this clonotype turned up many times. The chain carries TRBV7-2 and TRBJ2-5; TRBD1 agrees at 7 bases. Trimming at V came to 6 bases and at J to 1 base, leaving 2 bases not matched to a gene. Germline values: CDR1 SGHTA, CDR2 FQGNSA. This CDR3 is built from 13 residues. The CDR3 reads CASRGQRQETQYF. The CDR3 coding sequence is TGTGCCAGCAGGGGACAGCGCCAAGAGACCCAGTACTTC. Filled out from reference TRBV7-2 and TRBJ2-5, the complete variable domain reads GAGVSQSPSNKVTEKGKDVELRCDPISGHTALYWYRQSLGQGLEFLIYFQGNSAPDKSGLPSDRFSAERTGGSVSTLTIQRTQQEDSAVYLCASRGQRQETQYFGPGTRLLVL.

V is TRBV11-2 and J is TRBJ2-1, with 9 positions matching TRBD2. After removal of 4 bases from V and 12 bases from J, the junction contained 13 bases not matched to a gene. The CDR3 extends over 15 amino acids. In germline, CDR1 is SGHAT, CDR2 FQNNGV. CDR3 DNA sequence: TGTGCCAGCAGCTCCCCGATAGCGGGAGAGGGGGGGCAGTTCTTC. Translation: CASSSPIAGEGGQFF.

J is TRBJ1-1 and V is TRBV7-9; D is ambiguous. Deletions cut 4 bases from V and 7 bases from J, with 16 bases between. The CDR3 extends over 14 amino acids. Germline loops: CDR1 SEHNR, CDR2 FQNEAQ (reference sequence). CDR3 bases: TGTGCCAGCAGCTCCGAGAGCCGAGAAGGTGAAGCTTTCTTT. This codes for CASSSESREGEAFF.

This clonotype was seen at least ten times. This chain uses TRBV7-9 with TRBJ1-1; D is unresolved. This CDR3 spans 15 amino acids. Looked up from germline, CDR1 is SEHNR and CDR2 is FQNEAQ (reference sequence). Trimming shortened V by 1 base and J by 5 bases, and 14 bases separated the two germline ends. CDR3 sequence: CASSLEGYRRTEAFF. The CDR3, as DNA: TGTGCCAGCAGCTTAGAGGGTTACCGGCGAACTGAAGCTTTCTTT.

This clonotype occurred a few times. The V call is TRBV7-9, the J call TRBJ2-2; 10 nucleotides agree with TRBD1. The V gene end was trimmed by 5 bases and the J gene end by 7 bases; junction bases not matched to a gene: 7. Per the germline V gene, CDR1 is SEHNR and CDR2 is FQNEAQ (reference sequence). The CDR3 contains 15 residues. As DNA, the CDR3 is TGTGCCAGCAGCGCTTGGACAGGGGGAAGCGGGGAGCTGTTTTTT. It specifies CASSAWTGGSGELFF.